This T cell receptor beta chain stems from a study of patients and donors after allogeneic stem cell transplantation. V trimming: 6 bases; J trimming: 4 bases; junction bases outside the gene matches: 8. The CDR3 loop spans 14 amino acids. CDR1 is MDHEN and CDR2 is SYDVKM in the germline V gene. TCRdb re-derived calls from the RT-PCR reads in MiXCR, one entry per CDR3 protein. The table includes 920,000 or so distinct CDR3 sequences, roughly 18% detected once. The table lists this clonotype with a few counts. This receptor was identified in a human donor who was either an allogeneic HSCT recipient or a stem cell or donor lymphocyte infusion donor (not recorded which). It is not recorded whose cells these are; they may come from a transplant donor. Sequencing input: blood, either unsorted or a sorted T cell fraction (not recorded which). The gene calls are TRBV28 and TRBJ1-2; 7 positions agree with TRBD1. The chain's CDR3 is CASRRQGGIYGYTF. The CDR3 region has the DNA TGTGCCAGCAGACGACAGGGAGGGATCTATGGCTACACCTTC.